The sequence of this T cell receptor beta chain was determined in a study of Graves' ophthalmopathy and Graves' hyperthyroidism. This CDR3 is 17 amino acids long. Per germline, CDR1 SGHRS and CDR2 YFSETQ. The ends lost 0 bases at V and 0 bases at J; junction bases unmatched: 9. This clonotype came up a few times. The TCR beta CDR3 regions underwent amplification from RNA transcripts. The authors performed first-round RT-PCR with HTBI primers and then a second-round multiplex PCR. TCRdb reanalysed the multiplex PCR reads using MiXCR and keeps one entry per CDR3 protein. Of about 380,000 distinct CDR3 sequences in the sample, 15% are singletons; the top ten hold roughly 7%.

This chain uses TRBV5-1 with TRBJ2-7; 7 bases line up with TRBD2. Sequenced sample: peripheral blood. The sequence derives from a young woman with stable Graves' hyperthyroidism. CDR3 nucleotides: TGCGCCAGCAGCTTGGAGTGGGAGGGCGTTAGCTCCTACGAGCAGTACTTC. Protein: CASSLEWEGVSSYEQYF.